Detailed here is one T cell receptor beta chain. What it binds is unknown. This sample was included in a study of shared clonotypes between healthy human individuals. At the level of the study: Samples came from a couple of female and three male donors aged 18 to 49. Study findings and constraints: Generally, naive subsets (rather than memory subsets) showed larger estimated richness.

CD4+ cells were split into CD45RA+ naive and CD45RA-negative memory subsets. The CDR3 runs 13 residues. The germline gives CDR1 SGHRS, CDR2 YFSETQ. The germline V and J ends were trimmed by 5 bases and 2 bases, with 8 bases remaining between them. At the deep level, the assay was run. The method was immunoSEQ multiplex PCR; TCRdb's version includes in-frame clones alone and lacks a portion of them. Of over a million clones in the sample, about 75% are singletons; the top ten hold 1.2% to 1.5%. The receptor's source is a young man in good health. The chain recombines TRBV5-1 with TRBJ2-1; D remains ambiguous. The sequenced material came from memory CD4+ T cells sorted from blood. Described subset: CD45RA-negative fraction. The CDR3 spells CASRPDTYNEQFF. The CDR3 DNA reads as TGCGCCAGCAGGCCCGACACCTACAATGAGCAGTTCTTC. Filled out from reference TRBV5-1 and TRBJ2-1, the complete variable domain reads KAGVTQTPRYLIKTRGQQVTLSCSPISGHRSVSWYQQTPGQGLQFLFEYFSETQRNKGNFPGRFSGRQFSNSRSEMNVSTLELGDSALYLCASRPDTYNEQFFGPGTRLTVL.